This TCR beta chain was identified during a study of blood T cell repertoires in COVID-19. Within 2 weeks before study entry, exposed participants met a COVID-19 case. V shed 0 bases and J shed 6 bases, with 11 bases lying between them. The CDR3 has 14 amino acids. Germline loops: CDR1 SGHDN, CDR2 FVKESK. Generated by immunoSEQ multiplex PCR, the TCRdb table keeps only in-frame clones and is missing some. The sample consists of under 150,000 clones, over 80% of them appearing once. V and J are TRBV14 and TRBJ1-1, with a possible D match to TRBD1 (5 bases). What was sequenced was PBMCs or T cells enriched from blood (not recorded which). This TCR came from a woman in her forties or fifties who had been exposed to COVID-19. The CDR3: CASSQERGWPEAFF. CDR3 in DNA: TGTGCCAGCAGCCAAGAACGGGGGTGGCCTGAAGCTTTCTTT.